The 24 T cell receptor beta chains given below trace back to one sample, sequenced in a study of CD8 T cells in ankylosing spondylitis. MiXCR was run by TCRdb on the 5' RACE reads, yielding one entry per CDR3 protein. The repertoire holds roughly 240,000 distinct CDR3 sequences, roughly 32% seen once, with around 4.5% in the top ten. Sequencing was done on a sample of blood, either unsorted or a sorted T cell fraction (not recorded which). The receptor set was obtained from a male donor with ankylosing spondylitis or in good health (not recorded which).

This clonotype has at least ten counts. The CDR3 here is CSARSPGTDTQYF. The CDR3 coding sequence is TGCAGTGCTAGGAGCCCGGGCACAGATACGCAGTATTTT. The rearrangement links TRBV20-1 to TRBJ2-3; unclear D gene. V was cut by 3 bases and J by 1 base, with 8 bases left in between. CDR1 and CDR2 from the germline V gene are DFQATT and SNEGSKA (reference sequence). The CDR3 length is 13 residues.

Written as DNA, the CDR3 is TGTGCCAGCAAGACTAGCGGGGACTACGAGCAGTACTTC. This encodes CASKTSGDYEQYF. The chain joins TRBV12-3 or TRBV12-4 to TRBJ2-7; 11 bases agree with TRBD2. This CDR3 comprises 13 residues. The V segment lost 7 bases and the J segment 3 bases; nucleotides outside the gene matches: 2.

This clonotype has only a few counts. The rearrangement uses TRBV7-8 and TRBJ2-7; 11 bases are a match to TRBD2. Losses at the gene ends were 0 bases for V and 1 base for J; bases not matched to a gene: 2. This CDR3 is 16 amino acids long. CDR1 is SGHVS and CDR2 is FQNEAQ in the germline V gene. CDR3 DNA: TGTGCCAGCAGCTTAGCTGCTAGCGGGGGGTCCTACGAGCAGTACTTC. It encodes CASSLAASGGSYEQYF.

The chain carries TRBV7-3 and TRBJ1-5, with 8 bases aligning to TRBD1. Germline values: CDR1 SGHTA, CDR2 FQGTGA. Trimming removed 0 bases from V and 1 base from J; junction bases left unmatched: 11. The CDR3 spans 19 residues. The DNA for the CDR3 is TGTGCCAGCAGCTTAACATCCCGGACAGGGTGTTCGAGCAATCAGCCCCAGCATTTT. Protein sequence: CASSLTSRTGCSSNQPQHF.

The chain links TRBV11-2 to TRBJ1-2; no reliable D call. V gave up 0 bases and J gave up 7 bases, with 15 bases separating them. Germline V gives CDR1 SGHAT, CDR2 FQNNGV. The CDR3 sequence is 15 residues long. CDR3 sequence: CASSLEVRNPSGYTF. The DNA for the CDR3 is TGTGCCAGCAGCTTAGAAGTGAGGAACCCTTCTGGCTACACCTTC.

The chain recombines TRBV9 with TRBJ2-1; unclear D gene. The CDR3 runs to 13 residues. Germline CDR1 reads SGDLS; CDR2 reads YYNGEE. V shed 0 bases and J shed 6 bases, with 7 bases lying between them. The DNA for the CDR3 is TGTGCCAGCAGCGTAGGCTCGGCCAATGAGCAGTTCTTC. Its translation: CASSVGSANEQFF.

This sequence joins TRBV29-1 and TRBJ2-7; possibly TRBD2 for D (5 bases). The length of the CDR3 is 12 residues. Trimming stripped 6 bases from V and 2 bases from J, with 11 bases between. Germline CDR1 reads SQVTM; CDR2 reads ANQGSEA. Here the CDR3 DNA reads TGCAGCGTCCGGAGAGGGCCCTACGAGCAGTACTTC. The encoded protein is CSVRRGPYEQYF.

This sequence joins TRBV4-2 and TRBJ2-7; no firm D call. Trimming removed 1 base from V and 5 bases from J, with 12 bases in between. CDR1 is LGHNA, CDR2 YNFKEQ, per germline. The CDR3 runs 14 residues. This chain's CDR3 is CASSQAVGSHEQYF. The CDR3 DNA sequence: TGTGCCAGCAGCCAAGCTGTGGGGTCCCACGAGCAGTACTTC.

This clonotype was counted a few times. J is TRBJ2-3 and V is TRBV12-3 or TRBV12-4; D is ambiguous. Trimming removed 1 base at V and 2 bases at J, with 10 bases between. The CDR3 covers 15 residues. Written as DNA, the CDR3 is TGTGCCAGCAGTTTAGGGAACAAGCCCACAGATACGCAGTATTTT. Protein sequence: CASSLGNKPTDTQYF.

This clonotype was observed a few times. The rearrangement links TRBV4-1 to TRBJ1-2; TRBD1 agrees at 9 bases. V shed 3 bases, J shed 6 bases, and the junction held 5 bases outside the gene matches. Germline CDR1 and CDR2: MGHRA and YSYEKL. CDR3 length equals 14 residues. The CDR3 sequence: CASSHQGQGNGYTF. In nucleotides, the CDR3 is TGCGCCAGCAGCCACCAGGGACAGGGTAATGGCTACACCTTC.

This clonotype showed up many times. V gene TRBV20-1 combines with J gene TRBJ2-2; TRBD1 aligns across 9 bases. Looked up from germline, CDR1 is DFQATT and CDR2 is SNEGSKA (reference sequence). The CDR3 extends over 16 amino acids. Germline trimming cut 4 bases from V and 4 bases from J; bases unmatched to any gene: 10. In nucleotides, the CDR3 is TGCAGTGCTATGCGTTGGGACAGGGTGGGCACCGGGGAGCTGTTTTTT. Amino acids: CSAMRWDRVGTGELFF.

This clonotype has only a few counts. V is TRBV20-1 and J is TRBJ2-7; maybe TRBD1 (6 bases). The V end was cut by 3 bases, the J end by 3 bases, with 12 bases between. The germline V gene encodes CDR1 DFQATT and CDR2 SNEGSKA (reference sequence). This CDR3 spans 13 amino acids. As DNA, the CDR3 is TGCAGTGCTAGTGCAGGGGTACACTACGAGCAGTACTTC. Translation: CSASAGVHYEQYF.

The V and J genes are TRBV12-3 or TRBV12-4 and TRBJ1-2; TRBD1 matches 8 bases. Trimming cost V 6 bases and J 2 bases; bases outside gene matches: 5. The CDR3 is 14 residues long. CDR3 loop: CASRPGQENYGYTF. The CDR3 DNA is TGTGCCAGCAGACCGGGACAGGAGAACTATGGCTACACCTTC.

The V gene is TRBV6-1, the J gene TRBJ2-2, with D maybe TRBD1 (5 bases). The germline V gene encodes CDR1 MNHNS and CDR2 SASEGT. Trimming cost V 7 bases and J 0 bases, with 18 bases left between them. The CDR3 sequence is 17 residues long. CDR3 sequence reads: CASIVLRTNSNTGELFF. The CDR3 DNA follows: TGTGCCAGCATCGTACTTCGGACAAACTCGAACACCGGGGAGCTGTTTTTT.

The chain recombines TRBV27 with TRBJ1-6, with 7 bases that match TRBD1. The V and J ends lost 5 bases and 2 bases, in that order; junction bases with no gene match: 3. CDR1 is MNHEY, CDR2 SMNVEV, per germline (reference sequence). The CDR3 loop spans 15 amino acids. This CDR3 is CASSPGQAYNSPLHF. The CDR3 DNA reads TGTGCCAGCAGTCCCGGACAGGCCTATAATTCACCCCTCCACTTT.

The CDR3: CASRDFTGELFF. DNA for the CDR3: TGTGCCAGCCGGGACTTTACCGGGGAGCTGTTTTTT. This rearrangement joins TRBV5-4 to TRBJ2-2; TRBD2 is a possible D gene (6 bases). Germline CDR1 SGHNT, CDR2 YYREEE (reference sequence). V was cut by 7 bases and J by 5 bases, with 9 bases left in between. CDR3 length: 12 residues.

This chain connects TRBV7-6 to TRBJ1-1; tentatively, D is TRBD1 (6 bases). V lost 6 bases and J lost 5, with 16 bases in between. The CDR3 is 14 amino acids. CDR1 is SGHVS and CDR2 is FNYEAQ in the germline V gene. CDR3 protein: CASSHTGIETEAFF. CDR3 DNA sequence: TGTGCCAGCAGTCACACAGGGATAGAAACTGAAGCTTTCTTT.

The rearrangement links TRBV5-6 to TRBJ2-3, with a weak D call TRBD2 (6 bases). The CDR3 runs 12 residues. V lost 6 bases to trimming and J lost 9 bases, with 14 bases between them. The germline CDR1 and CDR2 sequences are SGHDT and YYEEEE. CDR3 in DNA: TGTGCCAGCATGGAGGGGCTGGGCACGCAGTATTTT. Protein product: CASMEGLGTQYF.

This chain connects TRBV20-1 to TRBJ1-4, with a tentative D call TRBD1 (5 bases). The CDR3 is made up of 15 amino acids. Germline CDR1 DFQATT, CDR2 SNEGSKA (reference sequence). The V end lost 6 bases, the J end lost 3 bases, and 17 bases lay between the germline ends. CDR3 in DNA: TGCAGTGCGTTTAGCGGGGGGGATGCTAATGAAAAACTGTTTTTT. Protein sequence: CSAFSGGDANEKLFF.

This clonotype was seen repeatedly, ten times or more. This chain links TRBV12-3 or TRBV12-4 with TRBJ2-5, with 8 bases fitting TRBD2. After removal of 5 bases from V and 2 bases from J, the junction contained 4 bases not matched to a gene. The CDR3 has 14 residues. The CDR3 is CASSPGGEQETQYF. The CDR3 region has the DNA TGTGCCAGCAGTCCCGGGGGGGAACAAGAGACCCAGTACTTC.

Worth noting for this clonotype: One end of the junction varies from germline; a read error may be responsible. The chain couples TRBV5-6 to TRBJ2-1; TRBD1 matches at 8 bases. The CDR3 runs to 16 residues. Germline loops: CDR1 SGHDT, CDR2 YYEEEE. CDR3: CASSLGPPGQANEQFF. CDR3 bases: TGTGCCAGCAGTTTGGGGCCCCCGGGACAGGCCAATGAGCAGTTCTTC.

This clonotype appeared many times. The CDR3, as DNA: TGTGCCAGCAGCCTAGACAGGGCCTATCAGCCCCAGCATTTT. This codes for CASSLDRAYQPQHF. The chain links TRBV7-2 to TRBJ1-5; 7 bases match TRBD1. Germline V gene data show CDR1 as SGHTA and CDR2 as FQGNSA. The CDR3 spans 14 residues. V shed 5 bases, J shed 5 bases, and the junction held 6 bases outside the gene matches.

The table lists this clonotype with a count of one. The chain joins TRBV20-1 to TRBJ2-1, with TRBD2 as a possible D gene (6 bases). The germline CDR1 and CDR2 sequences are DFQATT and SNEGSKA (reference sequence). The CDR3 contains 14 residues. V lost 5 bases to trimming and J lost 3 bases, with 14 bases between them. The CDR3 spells CSADTGVRYNEQFF. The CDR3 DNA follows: TGCAGTGCTGATACGGGGGTTCGCTACAATGAGCAGTTCTTC.

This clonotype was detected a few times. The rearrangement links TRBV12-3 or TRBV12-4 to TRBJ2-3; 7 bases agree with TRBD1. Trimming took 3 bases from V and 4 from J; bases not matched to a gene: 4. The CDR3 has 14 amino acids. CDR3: CASSFGQGADTQYF. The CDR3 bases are TGTGCCAGCAGTTTTGGGCAGGGGGCAGATACGCAGTATTTT.